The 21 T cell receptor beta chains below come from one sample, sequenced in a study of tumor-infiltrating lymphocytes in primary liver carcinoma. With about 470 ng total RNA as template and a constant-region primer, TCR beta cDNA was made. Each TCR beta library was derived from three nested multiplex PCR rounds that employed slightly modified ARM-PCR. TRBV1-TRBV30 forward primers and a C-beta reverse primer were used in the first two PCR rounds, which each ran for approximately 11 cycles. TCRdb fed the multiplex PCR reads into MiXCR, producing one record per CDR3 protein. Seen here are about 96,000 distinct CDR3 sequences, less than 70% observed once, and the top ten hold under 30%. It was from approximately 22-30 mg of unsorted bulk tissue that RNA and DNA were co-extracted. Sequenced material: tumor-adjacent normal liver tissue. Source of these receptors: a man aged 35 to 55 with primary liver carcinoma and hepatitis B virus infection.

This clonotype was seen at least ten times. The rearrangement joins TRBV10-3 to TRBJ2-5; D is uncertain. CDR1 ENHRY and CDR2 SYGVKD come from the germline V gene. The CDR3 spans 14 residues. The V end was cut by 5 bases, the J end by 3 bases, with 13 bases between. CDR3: CAISSPLLKETQYF. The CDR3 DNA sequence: TGTGCCATCAGTAGCCCCCTACTTAAAGAGACCCAGTACTTC.

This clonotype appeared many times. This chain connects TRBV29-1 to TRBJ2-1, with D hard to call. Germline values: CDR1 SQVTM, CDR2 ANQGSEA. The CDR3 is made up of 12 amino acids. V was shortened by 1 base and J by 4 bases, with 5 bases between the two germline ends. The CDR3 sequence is CSVEAKYNEQFF. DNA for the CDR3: TGCAGCGTTGAAGCTAAGTACAATGAGCAGTTCTTC.

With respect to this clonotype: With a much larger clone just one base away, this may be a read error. The CDR3 protein is CASSYLHATGDLFF. The DNA of the CDR3 is TGTGCCAGCAGTTACTTGCACGCGACCGGGGACCTGTTTTTT. The V and J genes are TRBV6-2 or TRBV6-3 and TRBJ2-2; D is tentatively TRBD1 or TRBD2 (5 bases each). Germline V gene data show CDR1 as MNHEY and CDR2 as SVGEGT. The CDR3 runs to 14 residues.

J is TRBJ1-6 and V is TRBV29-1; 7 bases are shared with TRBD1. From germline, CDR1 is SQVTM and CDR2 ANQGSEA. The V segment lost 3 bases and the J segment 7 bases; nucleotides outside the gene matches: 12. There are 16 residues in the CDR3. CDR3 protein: CSVEDIWNRGNSPLHF. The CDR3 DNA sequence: TGCAGCGTTGAGGATATCTGGAACAGGGGCAATTCACCCCTCCACTTT.

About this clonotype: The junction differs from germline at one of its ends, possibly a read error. CDR3 in amino acids: CASNLDTMSYVQYF. DNA of the CDR3: TGTGCCAGCAATCTGGACACCATGTCCTACGTGCAGTACTTC. This chain connects TRBV6-6 to TRBJ2-7; the D gene is possibly TRBD1 (5 bases). CDR1 is MNHNY and CDR2 is SVGAGI in the germline V gene (reference sequence). The CDR3 spans 14 residues.

The CDR3 nucleotides read TGCATTGGAGATAGCGGGAGGGCCCTCAATGAGCAGTTCTTC. Amino acid sequence: CIGDSGRALNEQFF. V usage is TRBV29-1 and J usage is TRBJ2-1, with 11 bases lining up with TRBD2. The CDR3 spans 14 residues. Germline V gene lookup returns CDR1 SQVTM and CDR2 ANQGSEA.

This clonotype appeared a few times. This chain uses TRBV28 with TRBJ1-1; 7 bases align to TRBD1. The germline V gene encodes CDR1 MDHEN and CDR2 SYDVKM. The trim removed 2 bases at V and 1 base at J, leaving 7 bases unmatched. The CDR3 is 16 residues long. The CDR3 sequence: CASSLRGRGQNTEAFF. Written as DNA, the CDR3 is TGTGCCAGCAGTTTAAGGGGGAGGGGGCAGAACACTGAAGCTTTCTTT.

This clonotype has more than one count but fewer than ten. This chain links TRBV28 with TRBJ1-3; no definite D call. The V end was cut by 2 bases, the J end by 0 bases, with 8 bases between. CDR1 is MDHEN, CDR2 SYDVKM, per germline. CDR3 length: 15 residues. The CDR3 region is CASSLQALSGNTIYF. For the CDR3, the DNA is TGTGCCAGCAGTTTACAAGCACTCTCTGGAAACACCATATATTTT.

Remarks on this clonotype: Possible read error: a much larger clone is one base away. Here the CDR3 DNA reads TGTGCCAGCAGTTCGGGGGACGAGCAGTTCTTC. It encodes CASSSGDEQFF. The rearrangement links TRBV28 to TRBJ2-1, with a weak D call TRBD2 (6 bases). The V end lost 4 bases, the J end lost 10 bases, and 8 bases lay between the germline ends. CDR3 size: 11 residues. Germline values: CDR1 MDHEN, CDR2 SYDVKM.

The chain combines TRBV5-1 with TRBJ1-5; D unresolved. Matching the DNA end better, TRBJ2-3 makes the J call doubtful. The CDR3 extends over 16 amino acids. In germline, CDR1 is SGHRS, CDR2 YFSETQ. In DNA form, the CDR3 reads TGCGCCAGCAGCTCCTCAGTGTGGACGGAAAATCAGCCCCAGTATTTT. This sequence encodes CASSSSVWTENQPQYF.

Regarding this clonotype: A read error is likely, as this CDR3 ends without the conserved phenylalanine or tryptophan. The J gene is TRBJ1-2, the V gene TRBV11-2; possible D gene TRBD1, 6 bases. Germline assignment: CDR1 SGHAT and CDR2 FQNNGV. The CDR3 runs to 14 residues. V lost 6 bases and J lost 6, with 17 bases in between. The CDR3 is CASSSRRGVDGYTS. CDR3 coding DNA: TGTGCCAGCAGTTCCCGGAGGGGGGTAGATGGCTACACCTCC.

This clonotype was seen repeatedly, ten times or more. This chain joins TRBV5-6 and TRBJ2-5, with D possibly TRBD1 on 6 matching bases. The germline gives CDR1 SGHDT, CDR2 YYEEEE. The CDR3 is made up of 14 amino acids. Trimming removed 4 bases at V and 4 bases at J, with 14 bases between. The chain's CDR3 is CASSRGGGLETQYF. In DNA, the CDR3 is TGTGCCAGCAGCAGGGGTGGGGGCTTAGAGACCCAGTACTTC.

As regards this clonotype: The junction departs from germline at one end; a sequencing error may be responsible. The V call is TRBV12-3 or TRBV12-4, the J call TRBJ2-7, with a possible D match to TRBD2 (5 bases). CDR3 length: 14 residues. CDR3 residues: CTSSLDPSSYAQYF. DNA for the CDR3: TGTACCAGCAGTTTAGACCCTAGCTCCTACGCGCAGTACTTC.

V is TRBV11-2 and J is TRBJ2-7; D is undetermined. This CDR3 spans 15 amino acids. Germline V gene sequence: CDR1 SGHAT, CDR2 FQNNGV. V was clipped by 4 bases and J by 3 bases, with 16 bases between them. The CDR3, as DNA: TGTGCCAGCAGCTCGAGCTGGGTCGGTCTCTACGAGCAGTACTTC. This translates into CASSSSWVGLYEQYF. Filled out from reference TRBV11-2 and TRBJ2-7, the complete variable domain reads EAGVAQSPRYKIIEKRQSVAFWCNPISGHATLYWYQQILGQGPKLLIQFQNNGVVDDSQLPKDRFSAERLKGVDSTLKIQPAKLEDSAVYLCASSSSWVGLYEQYFGPGTRLTVT.

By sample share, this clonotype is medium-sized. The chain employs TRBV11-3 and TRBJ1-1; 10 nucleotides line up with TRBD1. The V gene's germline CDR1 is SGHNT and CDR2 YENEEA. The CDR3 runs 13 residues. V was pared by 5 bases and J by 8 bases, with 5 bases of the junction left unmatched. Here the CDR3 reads CASSTGQGKEAFF. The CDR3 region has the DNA TGTGCCAGCAGCACGGGACAGGGGAAAGAAGCTTTCTTT.

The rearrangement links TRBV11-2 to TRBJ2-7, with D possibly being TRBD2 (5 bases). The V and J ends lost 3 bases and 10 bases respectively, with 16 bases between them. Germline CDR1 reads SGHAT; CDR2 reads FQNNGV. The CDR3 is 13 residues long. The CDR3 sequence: CASSFRLAEDQYF. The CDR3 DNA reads TGTGCCAGCAGCTTCCGGCTAGCCGAGGATCAGTACTTC. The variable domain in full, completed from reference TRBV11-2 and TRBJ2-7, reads EAGVAQSPRYKIIEKRQSVAFWCNPISGHATLYWYQQILGQGPKLLIQFQNNGVVDDSQLPKDRFSAERLKGVDSTLKIQPAKLEDSAVYLCASSFRLAEDQYFGPGTRLTVT.

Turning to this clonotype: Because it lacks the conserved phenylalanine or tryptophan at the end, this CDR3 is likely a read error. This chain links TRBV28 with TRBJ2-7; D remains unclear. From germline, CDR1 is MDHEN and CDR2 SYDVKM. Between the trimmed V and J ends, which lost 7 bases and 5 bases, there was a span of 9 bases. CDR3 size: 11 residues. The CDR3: CASNNSHEQYS. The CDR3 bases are TGTGCCAGCAACAATTCCCACGAGCAGTACTCG.

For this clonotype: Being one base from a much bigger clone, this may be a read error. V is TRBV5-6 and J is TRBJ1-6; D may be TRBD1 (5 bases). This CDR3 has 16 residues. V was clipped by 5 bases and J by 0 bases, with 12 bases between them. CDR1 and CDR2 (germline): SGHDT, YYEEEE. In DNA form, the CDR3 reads TGTGCCAGCAGACTGGGACTTAGCTCCTATAATTCACCCCTCCACTTT. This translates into CASRLGLSSYNSPLHF.

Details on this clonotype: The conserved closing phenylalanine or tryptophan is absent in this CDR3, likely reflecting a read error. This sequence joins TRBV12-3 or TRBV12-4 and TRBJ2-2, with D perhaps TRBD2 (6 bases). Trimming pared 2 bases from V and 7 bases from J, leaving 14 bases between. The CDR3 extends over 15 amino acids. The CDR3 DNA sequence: TGTGCCAGCAGTTTAACGGGAGTAGAGGGCGGGGAGCTGTTTATA. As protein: CASSLTGVEGGELFI.

The CDR3 here is CASTPEGRSSYNEQFF. CDR3 nucleotides: TGTGCCAGCACCCCCGAGGGTAGAAGCTCCTACAATGAGCAGTTCTTC. The V gene is TRBV28, the J gene TRBJ2-1; D is possibly TRBD2 (5 bases). The V gene lost 7 bases and the J gene lost 0 bases, with 16 bases spanning the gap. The CDR3 has 16 residues. CDR1 and CDR2 from the germline V gene are MDHEN and SYDVKM.

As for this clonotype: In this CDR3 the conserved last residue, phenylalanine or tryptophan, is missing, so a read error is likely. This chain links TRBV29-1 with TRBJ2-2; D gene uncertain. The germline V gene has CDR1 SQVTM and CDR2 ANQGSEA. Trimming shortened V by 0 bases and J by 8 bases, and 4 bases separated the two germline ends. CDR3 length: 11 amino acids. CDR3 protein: CSVEDRGELFL. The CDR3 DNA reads TGCAGCGTTGAAGATCGTGGGGAGCTGTTTTTA.